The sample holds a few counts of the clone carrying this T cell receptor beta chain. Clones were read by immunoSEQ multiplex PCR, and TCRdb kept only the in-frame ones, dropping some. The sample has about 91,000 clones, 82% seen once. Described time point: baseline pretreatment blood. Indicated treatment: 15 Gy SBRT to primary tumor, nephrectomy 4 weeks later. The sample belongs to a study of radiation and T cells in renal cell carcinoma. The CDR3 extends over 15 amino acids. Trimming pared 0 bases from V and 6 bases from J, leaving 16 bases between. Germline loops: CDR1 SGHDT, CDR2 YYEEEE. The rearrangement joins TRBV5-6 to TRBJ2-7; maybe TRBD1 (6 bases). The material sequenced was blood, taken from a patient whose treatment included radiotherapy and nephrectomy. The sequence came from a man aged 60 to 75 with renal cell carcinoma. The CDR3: CASSLAPGQPREQYF. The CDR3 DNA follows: TGTGCCAGCAGCTTGGCGCCGGGACAACCCCGCGAGCAGTACTTC.